Presented here are 19 T cell receptor beta chains from one specimen sequenced in a study of T cells after yellow fever vaccination. TCRdb passed the 5' RACE reads through MiXCR, listing each CDR3 protein once. In the table there are hundreds of thousands of distinct CDR3 sequences, over 9% of which are singletons. This material consisted of PBMCs, taken on the day of the yellow fever booster vaccination. These receptor sequences come from a man between 25 and 39 years old who received the YFV17D yellow fever vaccine.

The rearrangement links TRBV12-3 or TRBV12-4 to TRBJ2-5; 7 bases line up with TRBD1. There are 15 residues in the CDR3. J was trimmed by 1 base and V by 7 bases; bases with no gene match: 9. The chain's CDR3 is CASTQQTGIQETQYF. The CDR3 nucleotides read TGTGCCAGCACCCAACAGACAGGGATCCAAGAGACCCAGTACTTC.

This clonotype was recorded a few times. The chain joins TRBV5-5 to TRBJ1-5; 7 bases line up with TRBD1. The trim removed 4 bases at V and 5 bases at J, leaving 6 bases unmatched. The CDR3 totals 14 residues. CDR1 is SGHKS and CDR2 is YYEKEE in the germline V gene (reference sequence). CDR3 protein: CASSPDRADQPQHF. CDR3 sequence (DNA): TGTGCCAGCAGCCCTGACAGGGCTGATCAGCCCCAGCATTTT. Together with reference TRBV5-5 and TRBJ1-5, the CDR3 gives the full variable domain: DAGVTQSPTHLIKTRGQQVTLRCSPISGHKSVSWYQQVLGQGPQFIFQYYEKEERGRGNFPDRFSARQFPNYSSELNVNALLLGDSALYLCASSPDRADQPQHFGDGTRLSIL.

The sample holds a few counts of this clonotype. This chain connects TRBV5-5 to TRBJ2-1; 10 nucleotides agree with TRBD2. This CDR3 has 15 amino acids. Looked up from germline, CDR1 is SGHKS and CDR2 is YYEKEE (reference sequence). Losses at the gene ends were 0 bases for V and 10 bases for J; bases not matched to a gene: 7. The CDR3 loop is CASSLVVAGGGEQFF. The CDR3 nucleotides are TGTGCCAGCAGCTTGGTGGTAGCGGGAGGAGGCGAGCAGTTCTTC.

This clonotype was found a few times. The CDR3 here is CASSPQAGLQETQYF. DNA of the CDR3: TGTGCCAGCTCACCACAGGCAGGCCTCCAAGAGACCCAGTACTTC. This chain connects TRBV18 to TRBJ2-5; unclear D gene. CDR3 length: 15 residues. Germline-derived CDR1 and CDR2 are KGHSH and LQKENI. V shed 1 base and J shed 1 base, with 10 bases lying between them.

This chain links TRBV6-1 with TRBJ2-3, with D tentatively TRBD2 (5 bases). This CDR3 spans 13 amino acids. CDR1 MNHNS and CDR2 SASEGT come from the germline V gene. V was trimmed by 6 bases and J by 6 bases, leaving 13 bases between them. DNA of the CDR3: TGTGCCAGCAGCGAGGGCGATCCTGATACGCAGTATTTT. It encodes CASSEGDPDTQYF.

This clonotype was seen a few times. The chain combines TRBV12-3 or TRBV12-4 with TRBJ2-5; the D gene is possibly TRBD2 (5 bases). This CDR3 has 20 residues. Trimming shortened V by 6 bases and J by 1 base, and 30 bases separated the two germline ends. The CDR3 region is CASSFVARVLVAGFQETQYF. The DNA of the CDR3 is TGTGCCAGCAGCTTCGTGGCGAGGGTACTGGTCGCGGGCTTCCAAGAGACCCAGTACTTC.

V and J are TRBV4-3 and TRBJ2-3; 11 nucleotides align to TRBD2. The CDR3 extends over 17 amino acids. V lost 2 bases, J lost 2 bases, and 6 bases stayed unmatched. The germline CDR1 and CDR2 sequences are LGHNA and YSLEER. CDR3 in DNA: TGCGCCAGCAGCCAACTACTAGCGGGGGCGCTCACAGATACGCAGTATTTT. Protein: CASSQLLAGALTDTQYF.

The rearrangement links TRBV27 to TRBJ2-1; the match to TRBD2 covers 11 bases. This CDR3 has 16 residues. The germline CDR1 and CDR2 sequences are MNHEY and SMNVEV (reference sequence). The V gene end was trimmed by 7 bases and the J gene end by 3 bases; junction bases not matched to a gene: 8. The DNA of the CDR3 is TGTGCCAGCAACCCGACTAGCGGGACTGTCTACAATGAGCAGTTCTTC. It is translated as CASNPTSGTVYNEQFF.

The CDR3 DNA is TGTGCCAGCAGTACCCTGTCGGATCAGCCCCAGCATTTT. This codes for CASSTLSDQPQHF. The genes are TRBV12-3 or TRBV12-4 and TRBJ1-5; D is uncertain. CDR3 length: 13 amino acids. The ends were cut back, 5 bases at V and 5 bases at J, with 10 bases in the middle.

This rearrangement joins TRBV11-2 to TRBJ2-1, with 10 bases fitting TRBD2. With 8 bases clipped from V and 7 bases from J, the junction kept 8 bases outside the gene matches. The CDR3 covers 14 residues. Germline CDR1 SGHAT, CDR2 FQNNGV. Here the CDR3 DNA reads TGTGCCAGCGAACTTTTACTAGCGGGAAATGAGCAGTTCTTC. Residues: CASELLLAGNEQFF.

The chain links TRBV29-1 to TRBJ2-5, with 7 nucleotides matching TRBD1. CDR3 length equals 15 residues. Germline trimming cut 6 bases from V and 8 bases from J; bases unmatched to any gene: 18. CDR1 and CDR2 (germline): SQVTM, ANQGSEA. The chain's CDR3 is CSVAAPGQTLSTQYF. The CDR3 DNA follows: TGCAGCGTCGCCGCACCGGGACAGACGCTTAGCACCCAGTACTTC.

This sequence joins TRBV7-2 and TRBJ1-2; possibly TRBD1 for D (6 bases). The CDR3 contains 16 residues. V was clipped by 5 bases and J by 6 bases, with 22 bases between them. Germline assignment: CDR1 SGHTA and CDR2 FQGNSA. CDR3 bases: TGTGCCAGCAGCCATGGGGGCAGGGGCGTTTCTCATGGCTACACCTTC. Its protein is CASSHGGRGVSHGYTF.

This clonotype was picked up many times. V and J are TRBV7-2 and TRBJ2-5, with D possibly matching TRBD1 (6 bases). This CDR3 has 14 residues. Trimming took off 1 base at V and 5 bases at J, with 11 bases between the two ends. The germline gives CDR1 SGHTA, CDR2 FQGNSA. The CDR3 DNA follows: TGTGCCAGCAGCTTAGTTACAGGGCAGGAGACCCAGTACTTC. Amino acid sequence: CASSLVTGQETQYF.

This clonotype was counted only a few times. The J gene is TRBJ2-2, the V gene TRBV6-1; 7 bases are a match to TRBD2. Unmatched junction bases numbered 7, after V lost 6 bases and J lost 3 bases. This CDR3 is 15 amino acids long. In germline, CDR1 is MNHNS, CDR2 SASEGT. The CDR3 protein is CASRTGTTYTGELFF. In DNA form, the CDR3 reads TGTGCCAGCAGAACCGGGACTACTTACACCGGGGAGCTGTTTTTT.

This clonotype occurred a few times. J is TRBJ2-7 and V is TRBV6-2 or TRBV6-3, with D hard to call. V was trimmed by 7 bases and J by 5 bases, leaving 9 bases between them. Germline loops: CDR1 MNHEY, CDR2 SVGEGT. The length of the CDR3 is 11 residues. The chain's CDR3 is CASTESDEQYF. Here the CDR3 DNA reads TGTGCCAGCACCGAGTCCGACGAGCAGTACTTC.

The chain recombines TRBV27 with TRBJ2-2; D not resolved. Germline CDR1 is MNHEY and CDR2 is SMNVEV (reference sequence). This CDR3 contains 13 residues. The germline V and J ends were trimmed by 3 bases and 7 bases, with 9 bases remaining between them. As DNA, the CDR3 is TGTGCCAGCAGTTTGTGGGCGGACGGGGAGCTGTTTTTT. It specifies CASSLWADGELFF.

By share, this clonotype ranks as medium-sized. The gene calls are TRBV20-1 and TRBJ2-5, with D perhaps matching TRBD1 or TRBD2 (5 bases each). Germline CDR1 and CDR2: DFQATT and SNEGSKA (reference sequence). The CDR3 runs to 13 residues. The CDR3 sequence: CSGMRGEGETQYF. As DNA, the CDR3 is TGCAGCGGGATGAGGGGAGAGGGAGAGACCCAGTACTTC.

The chain couples TRBV24-1 to TRBJ2-3; 7 nucleotides line up with TRBD1. The V gene end was trimmed by 10 bases and the J gene end by 4 bases; junction bases not matched to a gene: 10. The CDR3 has 14 residues. Germline CDR1 and CDR2: KGHDR and SFDVKD. The CDR3 DNA reads as TGTGCCACGAATGACAGGGCTCGCTCAGATACGCAGTATTTT. It encodes CATNDRARSDTQYF.

The CDR3 loop is CASGTANEQYF. CDR3 nucleotide sequence: TGTGCCAGCGGAACAGCGAATGAGCAGTACTTC. This chain links TRBV12-3 or TRBV12-4 with TRBJ2-7; D gene unclear. The CDR3 has 11 residues. V lost 8 bases, J lost 7 bases, and 12 bases lay in between.